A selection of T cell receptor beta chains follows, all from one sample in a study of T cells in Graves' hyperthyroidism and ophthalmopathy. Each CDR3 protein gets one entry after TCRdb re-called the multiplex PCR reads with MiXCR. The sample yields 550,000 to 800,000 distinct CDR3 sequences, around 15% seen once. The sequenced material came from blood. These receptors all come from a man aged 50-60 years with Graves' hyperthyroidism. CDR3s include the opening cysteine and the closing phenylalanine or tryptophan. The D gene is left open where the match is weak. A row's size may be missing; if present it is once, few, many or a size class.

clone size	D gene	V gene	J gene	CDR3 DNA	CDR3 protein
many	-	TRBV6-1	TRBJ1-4	TGTGCCAGCAGGTCACAGGGTTTATGGGCAACTAATGAAAAACTGTTTTTT	CASRSQGLWATNEKLFF
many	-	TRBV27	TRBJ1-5	TGTGCCAGCAGTTTGGCGTCAGATCAGCCCCAGCATTTT	CASSLASDQPQHF
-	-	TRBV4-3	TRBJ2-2	TGCGCCAGCAGCCAAGACTCTAGCTGGGAGCTGTTTTTT	CASSQDSSWELFF
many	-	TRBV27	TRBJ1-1	TGTGCCAGCAGTTCCCAGGGAAGAGGTACTGAAGCTTTCTTT	CASSSQGRGTEAFF
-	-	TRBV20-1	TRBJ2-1	TGCAGTGCTAGAGATTTGGGGGGCGGGGATGAGCAGTTCTTC	CSARDLGGGDEQFF
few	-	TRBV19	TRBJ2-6	TGTGCCAGTAGCTCTCGCCAACGGGTCCTGACTTTC	CASSSRQRVLTF
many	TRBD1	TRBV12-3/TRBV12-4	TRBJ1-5	TGTGCCAGCAGCACAAATACCGGGACAGGGTTGCAGCCCCAGCATTTT	CASSTNTGTGLQPQHF
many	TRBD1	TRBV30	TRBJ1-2	TGTGCCTGGAGTCGGGGGGGACAGGGGTATGGCTACACCTTC	CAWSRGGQGYGYTF
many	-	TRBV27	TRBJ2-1	TGTGCCAGCAGTTTAAACGCCGGCAATGAGCAGTTCTTC	CASSLNAGNEQFF
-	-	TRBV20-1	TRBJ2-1	TGCAGCCCAAGAGATCCCTACAATGAGCAGATCTTC	CSPRDPYNEQIF
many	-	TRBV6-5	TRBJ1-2	TGTGCCAGCAGTTATGAGTGGCAGGGTGTCCGTGGCTACACCTTC	CASSYEWQGVRGYTF
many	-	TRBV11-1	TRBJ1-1	TGTGCCAGCAGCTCCGGACGGGGAAACACTGAAGCTTTCTTT	CASSSGRGNTEAFF
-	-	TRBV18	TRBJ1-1	TGTGCCAGCTCACCCGCCAGGGGTATGAACACTGAAGCTTTCTTT	CASSPARGMNTEAFF
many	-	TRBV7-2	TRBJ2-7	TGTGCCAGCAGCATCGTTCCGGAGTACGAGCAGTACTTC	CASSIVPEYEQYF
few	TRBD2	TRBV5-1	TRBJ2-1	TGCGCCAGCACTCGACTAGCGGGAGACGTTGAGCAGTTCTTC	CASTRLAGDVEQFF
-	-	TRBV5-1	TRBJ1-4	TGCGCCAGCAGCTTGGCCCGGACAACTAATGAAAAACTGTTTTTT	CASSLARTTNEKLFF
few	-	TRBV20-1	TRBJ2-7	TGCAGTGCTAGAGAAACAAGAACCTACGAGCAGTACTTC	CSARETRTYEQYF
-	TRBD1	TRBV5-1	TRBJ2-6	TGCGCCAGCAGCACGGACAGGGTATTTTCTGGGGCCAACGTCCTGACTTTC	CASSTDRVFSGANVLTF
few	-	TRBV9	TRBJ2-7	TGTGCCAGCAGCCCTTACGGGATTAACTCCTACGAGCAGTACTTC	CASSPYGINSYEQYF
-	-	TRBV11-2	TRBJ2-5	TGTGCCAGCAGCTTAGGCCGGGGCGCCATGCAGACCCAGTACTTC	CASSLGRGAMQTQYF
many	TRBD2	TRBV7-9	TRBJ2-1	TGTGCCAGCAGCTTAGCCCTAGCGGGAGTCGATGAGCAGTTCTTC	CASSLALAGVDEQFF
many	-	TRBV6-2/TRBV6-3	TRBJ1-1	TGTGCCAGCACCCTCAGCGGGGCAAGAGCTTTCTTT	CASTLSGARAFF
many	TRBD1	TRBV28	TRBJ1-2	TGTGCCAGCAGTTTGGACAGGGGAGACTTTGACTATGGCTACACCTTC	CASSLDRGDFDYGYTF
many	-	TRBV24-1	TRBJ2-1	TGTGCCACCAGTGATGCCGGGGGAGGCGGTTACAATGAGCAGTTCTTC	CATSDAGGGGYNEQFF
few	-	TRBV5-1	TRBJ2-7	TGCGCCAGCAGCTTGGACCTTCTAGAGTCCTACGAGCAGTACTTC	CASSLDLLESYEQYF
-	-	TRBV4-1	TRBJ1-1	TGCGCCAGCAGACGCGGGGGTGGTAACACTGAAGCTTTCTTT	CASRRGGGNTEAFF
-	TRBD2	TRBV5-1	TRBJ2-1	TGCGCCAGCAGCTTGATAGCGGGAGGGCCGCATGAGCAGTTCTTC	CASSLIAGGPHEQFF
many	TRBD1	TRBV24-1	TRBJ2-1	TGTGCCACCAGTGATCCGAGTCCGACAGGGGCTAACCCCTACAATGAGCAGTTCTTC	CATSDPSPTGANPYNEQFF
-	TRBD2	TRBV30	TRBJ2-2	TGTGCCTGGAGTGTACGAGCGGGGGCTAGAAGGACCGGGGAGCTGTTTTTT	CAWSVRAGARRTGELFF
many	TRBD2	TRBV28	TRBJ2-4	TGTGCCAGCAGTTTCACGAGGACTAGCGGTAACACACTAGCCAAAAACATTCAGTACTTC	CASSFTRTSGNTLAKNIQYF